Each of the 16 T cell receptor beta chains below was sequenced from the same sample in a study of patients and donors after allogeneic stem cell transplantation. TCRdb reanalysed the RT-PCR reads using MiXCR and keeps one entry per CDR3 protein. The sample has some 200,000 distinct CDR3 sequences; around two fifths are singletons. Input material: blood, either unsorted or a sorted T cell fraction (not recorded which). Receptor source: a human donor who was either an allogeneic HSCT recipient or a stem cell or donor lymphocyte infusion donor (not recorded which). It is not recorded whose cells these are; they may come from a transplant donor.

This clonotype has more than one count but fewer than ten. J is TRBJ2-7 and V is TRBV4-3, with 9 bases fitting TRBD2. The ends lost 0 bases at V and 2 bases at J; junction bases unmatched: 2. The length of the CDR3 is 15 residues. CDR1 is LGHNA and CDR2 is YSLEER in the germline V gene. The CDR3 DNA is TGCGCCAGCAGCCAAGAGAGCGGGAGGCCCTACGAGCAGTACTTC. This gives the protein CASSQESGRPYEQYF.

This clonotype appeared a few times. The chain links TRBV6-5 to TRBJ1-2; 7 nucleotides line up with TRBD1. This CDR3 is 15 amino acids long. CDR1 is MNHEY, CDR2 SVGAGI, per germline. V lost 4 bases to trimming and J lost 8 bases; unmatched junction nucleotides: 13. The CDR3: CASSLGQSGVWGYTF. The DNA of the CDR3 is TGTGCCAGCAGTTTGGGACAGTCGGGGGTATGGGGCTACACCTTC.

In this sample, this clonotype turned up many times. V is TRBV12-3 or TRBV12-4 and J is TRBJ1-5, with 7 bases fitting TRBD1. The CDR3 totals 19 residues. Trimming cost V 2 bases and J 1 base; bases outside gene matches: 14. The DNA for the CDR3 is TGTGCCAGCAGTTTATCGTTTGACGGGGGACAGATGAGCAATCAGCCCCAGCATTTT. Translating gives CASSLSFDGGQMSNQPQHF.

V and J are TRBV7-9 and TRBJ2-7, with a possible D match to TRBD1 (5 bases). Trimming removed 3 bases at V and 0 bases at J, with 15 bases between. Germline CDR1 SEHNR, CDR2 FQNEAQ (reference sequence). CDR3 length equals 16 residues. The CDR3 sequence is CASSFLPRESSYEQYF. CDR3 nucleotide sequence: TGTGCCAGCAGCTTCCTCCCCAGGGAAAGCTCCTACGAGCAGTACTTC.

This clonotype showed up just once. The chain uses TRBV19 and TRBJ2-7; 8 bases line up with TRBD1. CDR1 is LNHDA and CDR2 is SQIVND in the germline V gene (reference sequence). The CDR3 is 14 residues long. Unmatched junction bases numbered 6, after V lost 3 bases and J lost 5 bases. The CDR3 region is CASSIGDRLHEQYF. CDR3 bases: TGTGCCAGTAGTATTGGGGACAGGCTCCACGAGCAGTACTTC.

CDR3 DNA sequence: TGTGCCAGCAGCTTGCCTAGCGGGGCATACAATGAGCAGTTCTTC. Translation: CASSLPSGAYNEQFF. This rearrangement joins TRBV5-5 to TRBJ2-1, with 9 bases lining up with TRBD2. CDR1 is SGHKS and CDR2 is YYEKEE in the germline V gene (reference sequence). The CDR3 consists of 15 residues. V shed 1 base, J shed 4 bases, and the junction held 3 bases outside the gene matches.

This clonotype was seen a handful of times. The chain uses TRBV27 and TRBJ1-2, with TRBD1 identical over 7 bases. Germline V CDR1 and CDR2: MNHEY, SMNVEV (reference sequence). V was clipped by 5 bases and J by 7 bases; unmatched bases: 7. The CDR3 totals 13 residues. The CDR3 loop reads CASSATGVAGYTF. DNA of the CDR3: TGTGCCAGCAGTGCAACAGGGGTTGCTGGCTACACCTTC.

The V call is TRBV29-1, the J call TRBJ2-7; 7 nucleotides agree with TRBD1. CDR3 size: 12 residues. CDR1 is SQVTM and CDR2 is ANQGSEA in the germline V gene. The V segment lost 7 bases and the J segment 3 bases; nucleotides outside the gene matches: 6. CDR3 loop: CSARDSDYEQYF. The CDR3 bases are TGCAGCGCCCGGGACAGCGACTACGAGCAGTACTTC.

The chain recombines TRBV29-1 with TRBJ2-1, with TRBD2 identical over 8 bases. The CDR3 contains 14 residues. The J segment lost 6 bases and the V segment lost 6 bases, leaving 10 bases of the junction unmatched. Germline V CDR1 and CDR2: SQVTM, ANQGSEA. The CDR3 is CSVRTSGFFNEQFF. CDR3 coding DNA: TGCAGCGTAAGAACTAGCGGATTCTTCAATGAGCAGTTCTTC.

This clonotype showed up just a few times. The chain carries TRBV4-3 and TRBJ1-5, with unresolved D. The V end lost 0 bases, the J end lost 7 bases, and 13 bases lay between the germline ends. Germline CDR1 is LGHNA and CDR2 is YSLEER. There are 15 residues in the CDR3. The CDR3: CASSQDRGREQPQHF. The CDR3 region has the DNA TGCGCCAGCAGCCAAGATCGTGGGCGCGAACAGCCCCAGCATTTT.

The chain is built from TRBV5-1 and TRBJ2-6; D is unclear. In germline, CDR1 is SGHRS, CDR2 YFSETQ. The CDR3 loop spans 15 amino acids. Trimming cost V 2 bases and J 1 base, with 7 bases left between them. The CDR3: CASSLQNSGANVLTF. CDR3 nucleotides: TGCGCCAGCAGCTTACAGAATTCTGGGGCCAACGTCCTGACTTTC.

The genes are TRBV6-5 and TRBJ1-1; D is undetermined. The CDR3 has 14 residues. V was pared by 4 bases and J by 0 bases, with 9 bases between. In germline, CDR1 is MNHEY, CDR2 SVGAGI. The CDR3 nucleotides read TGTGCCAGCAGTTCCTTGTCAGTGAACACTGAAGCTTTCTTT. The encoded protein is CASSSLSVNTEAFF.

This chain joins TRBV7-9 and TRBJ2-7, with 7 bases aligning to TRBD2. The germline V gene has CDR1 SEHNR and CDR2 FQNEAQ (reference sequence). J was trimmed by 4 bases and V by 4 bases; bases with no gene match: 1. This CDR3 region has 12 residues. CDR3 amino acids: CASSWDYYEQYF. The CDR3 DNA is TGTGCCAGCAGCTGGGACTATTACGAGCAGTACTTC.

The chain combines TRBV29-1 with TRBJ2-3; tentatively, D is TRBD1 or TRBD2 (5 bases each). CDR3 length equals 16 residues. The germline CDR1 and CDR2 sequences are SQVTM and ANQGSEA. The V and J ends lost 5 bases and 0 bases respectively, with 18 bases between them. This chain's CDR3 is CSVPGGLGGSTDTQYF. CDR3 DNA: TGCAGCGTTCCCGGCGGCCTTGGGGGTAGCACAGATACGCAGTATTTT.

In nucleotides, the CDR3 is TGTGCCACCGGCGGGAGTAGTGATAATGAGCAGTTCTTC. Its translation is CATGGSSDNEQFF. This chain joins TRBV24-1 and TRBJ2-1, with 7 bases identical to TRBD2. Germline V gene sequence: CDR1 KGHDR, CDR2 SFDVKD. CDR3 length equals 13 residues. With V trimmed by 9 bases and J by 7 bases, 8 bases remained unmatched.

Concerning this clonotype: It is likely a read error, because the conserved phenylalanine at the end of the CDR3 is missing. CDR3 region: CASSLSTPGYQPQHL. The CDR3 DNA reads TGTGCCAGCAGTTTATCGACCCCAGGCTACCAGCCCCAGCATTTG. V gene TRBV27 combines with J gene TRBJ1-5; no reliable D call. CDR1 and CDR2 (germline): MNHEY, SMNVEV (reference sequence). The CDR3 sequence is 15 residues long. The V gene lost 0 bases and the J gene lost 7 bases, with 13 bases spanning the gap.